One sample yielded the 6 T cell receptor beta chains listed below, sequenced in a study of OX40 agonist ivuxolimab in advanced cancers. This table comes from immunoSEQ multiplex PCR, and its TCRdb copy is limited to in-frame clones, with some not included. The sample lists approximately 89,000 clones; roughly 93% were seen once. Specimen: CD4+ or CD8+ T cells sorted from blood, collected in a trial of the OX40 agonist ivuxolimab. Source of these receptors: an adult with an advanced solid tumor such as melanoma, head and neck, liver or kidney cancer.

The rearrangement links TRBV6-5 to TRBJ2-1; a possible D gene is TRBD2 (5 bases). The germline CDR1 and CDR2 sequences are MNHEY and SVGAGI. Trimming left V 6 bases short and J 5 bases short, with 8 bases between. This CDR3 has 12 amino acids. In DNA form, the CDR3 reads TGTGCCAGCAGACGGGGAAACAATGAGCAGTTCTTC. As protein: CASRRGNNEQFF.

The rearrangement links TRBV7-7 to TRBJ2-5; perhaps TRBD2 as D (6 bases). The germline gives CDR1 SSHAT, CDR2 FNYEAQ (reference sequence). The germline V and J ends were trimmed by 5 bases and 1 base, with 11 bases remaining between them. The CDR3 is 14 amino acids. The CDR3 region has the DNA TGTGCCAGCAGCCCGGGACTGACCCAAGAGACCCAGTACTTC. This gives the protein CASSPGLTQETQYF.

V and J are TRBV5-1 and TRBJ2-7; the D gene is possibly TRBD1 (7 bases). The CDR3 runs to 16 residues. Trimming left V 0 bases short and J 2 bases short, with 15 bases between. CDR1 is SGHRS, CDR2 YFSETQ, per germline. Written as DNA, the CDR3 is TGCGCCAGCAGCTTGGGTTGGGGGGACAGAGCCTACGAGCAGTACTTC. Translation: CASSLGWGDRAYEQYF.

The chain has TRBV5-1 and TRBJ2-3; 9 bases match TRBD2. V lost 8 bases and J lost 3; bases outside the gene matches: 10. CDR1 SGHRS and CDR2 YFSETQ come from the germline V gene. The CDR3 totals 15 residues. CDR3 DNA: TGCGCCAGTCGATTAGCGGGAGCTGGAACAGATACGCAGTATTTT. Its protein product is CASRLAGAGTDTQYF.

The chain combines TRBV25-1 with TRBJ1-5; D may be TRBD1 (6 bases). The CDR3 extends over 14 amino acids. The V end was cut by 5 bases, the J end by 7 bases, with 15 bases between. Germline assignment: CDR1 MGHDK and CDR2 SYGVNS. CDR3 bases: TGTGCCAGCAGTCTCGGGGGGGCCGGGCAGCCCCAGCATTTT. This translates into CASSLGGAGQPQHF.

For the CDR3, the DNA is TGCGCCAGCAGTCACGGACAGGGGGCAGCCGGGGAGCTGTTTTTT. The encoded protein is CASSHGQGAAGELFF. The V gene is TRBV23-1, the J gene TRBJ2-2, with 11 bases lining up with TRBD1. TRBV23-1 falls under the ORF class, with uncertain function. The CDR3 contains 15 residues. V lost 3 bases to trimming and J lost 6 bases; unmatched junction nucleotides: 3.